The 21 T cell receptor beta chains below come from one sample, sequenced in a study of blood T cell repertoires in COVID-19 (dated by TCRdb to the early 2020s). Libraries were constructed by the immunoSEQ multiplex PCR assay. TCRdb retrieved this table from immuneACCESS and kept in-frame rearrangements only. Not all clones are present; in checked studies, unresolved V genes account for under half, and no reason is known for the remainder. The sample table contains about 300,000 clones; only one count was recorded for approximately 83% of them. Jointly, the top ten make up 8% to 10% of the sample. The source material was peripheral blood. All receptors come from a woman aged 45-65 years who had recovered from COVID-19.

CDR3 DNA: TGTGCCAGCACTCCCACCGGACAGAGGAAGGGCTACACCTTC. Encoded protein: CASTPTGQRKGYTF. The chain employs TRBV28 and TRBJ1-2; tentative D call: TRBD1 (6 bases). CDR3 size: 14 residues. Germline CDR1 MDHEN, CDR2 SYDVKM. V was clipped by 7 bases and J by 8 bases, with 20 bases between them.

This chain links TRBV6-5 with TRBJ1-2; D call uncertain. With 4 bases removed from V and 4 bases from J, the gap between germline ends came to 10 bases. Looked up from germline, CDR1 is MNHEY and CDR2 is SVGAGI. This CDR3 region has 13 residues. The CDR3 sequence: CASSSGRTYGYTF. CDR3 DNA sequence: TGTGCCAGCAGTTCCGGGAGGACCTATGGCTACACCTTC.

The chain has TRBV7-9 and TRBJ2-3; 12 positions agree with TRBD2. The CDR3 is made up of 18 amino acids. Germline lookup yields CDR1 SEHNR and CDR2 FQNEAQ (reference sequence). V trimming: 5 bases; J trimming: 1 base; junction bases outside the gene matches: 10. The CDR3 sequence: CASSHRTSGDQGTDTQYF. The CDR3 coding sequence is TGTGCCAGCAGCCACAGGACTAGCGGGGATCAAGGCACAGATACGCAGTATTTT. Full variable domain (outside the CDR3, taken from reference TRBV7-9 and TRBJ2-3): DTGVSQNPRHKITKRGQNVTFRCDPISEHNRLYWYRQTLGQGPEFLTYFQNEAQLEKSRLLSDRFSAERPKGSFSTLEIQRTEQGDSAMYLCASSHRTSGDQGTDTQYFGPGTRLTVL.

The rearrangement joins TRBV3-1 (or the pseudogene TRBV3-2) to TRBJ2-1, with 11 bases matching TRBD2. In germline, CDR1 is LGHDT, CDR2 YNNKEL (reference sequence). With 0 bases clipped from V and 4 bases from J, the junction kept 8 bases outside the gene matches. There are 18 residues in the CDR3. CDR3 DNA: TGTGCCAGCAGCCAAGAACCCCCTAGCGGGGGGCGGTACAATGAGCAGTTCTTC. This gives the protein CASSQEPPSGGRYNEQFF.

The chain combines TRBV23-1 with TRBJ2-2; 7 bases map to TRBD1. TRBV23-1 is an open reading frame, and its role is uncertain. V was pared by 0 bases and J by 6 bases, with 19 bases of the junction left unmatched. This CDR3 has 20 residues. For the CDR3, the DNA is TGCGCCAGCAGTCAATCGCTGGTTGAGGGGGCGATGAGAGGTCCCGGGGAGCTGTTTTTT. It is translated as CASSQSLVEGAMRGPGELFF.

The gene calls are TRBV28 and TRBJ2-3, with D possibly being TRBD1 (7 bases). CDR1 MDHEN and CDR2 SYDVKM come from the germline V gene. The V and J ends lost 7 bases and 2 bases respectively, with 16 bases between them. The CDR3 runs 15 residues. DNA for the CDR3: TGTGCCAGCATGACGGGGGACAGATTCACAGATACGCAGTATTTT. Translation: CASMTGDRFTDTQYF.

This chain connects TRBV27 to TRBJ2-5, with a weak D call TRBD2 (7 bases). The germline CDR1 and CDR2 sequences are MNHEY and SMNVEV (reference sequence). The CDR3 is made up of 13 amino acids. V was cut by 6 bases and J by 5 bases, with 13 bases left in between. The CDR3 is CASSNREGETQYF. The CDR3 DNA sequence: TGTGCCAGCAGCAACAGGGAGGGGGAGACCCAGTACTTC.

This clone was picked up a small number of times. The V gene is TRBV7-2, the J gene TRBJ2-3; a weak D match, TRBD1 (5 bases). The V gene's germline CDR1 is SGHTA and CDR2 FQGNSA. The CDR3 sequence is 13 residues long. V was shortened by 1 base and J by 7 bases, with 9 bases between the two germline ends. The CDR3 bases are TGTGCCAGCAGCTTAGGGGGCAGCCATACGCAGTATTTT. Protein sequence: CASSLGGSHTQYF.

The chain has TRBV6-2 or TRBV6-3 and TRBJ1-2, with 8 bases identical to TRBD1. CDR1 and CDR2 (germline): MNHEY, SVGEGT. The CDR3 is 14 residues long. Trimming took 2 bases from V and 5 from J; bases not matched to a gene: 4. The CDR3 DNA reads as TGTGCCAGCAGTTACGGGCAGGGGGCGTATGGCTACACCTTC. Protein: CASSYGQGAYGYTF.

The chain couples TRBV5-1 to TRBJ2-7; TRBD2 is a possible D gene (6 bases). The V gene lost 7 bases and the J gene lost 0 bases, with 14 bases spanning the gap. The CDR3 has 14 residues. Germline-derived CDR1 and CDR2 are SGHRS and YFSETQ. CDR3 coding DNA: TGCGCCAGCGCCCGGGAGAGCAGCTCCTACGAGCAGTACTTC. Its protein is CASARESSSYEQYF.

This chain links TRBV6-2 or TRBV6-3 with TRBJ1-5; possibly TRBD1 for D (6 bases). The germline CDR1 and CDR2 sequences are MNHEY and SVGEGT. The CDR3 loop spans 15 amino acids. Trimming pared 5 bases from V and 4 bases from J, leaving 15 bases between. The CDR3 DNA reads as TGTGCCAGCAGTGACGGAGGGGGGGGGAATCAGCCCCAGCATTTT. This translates into CASSDGGGGNQPQHF.

V gene TRBV25-1 combines with J gene TRBJ1-1, with D possibly matching TRBD1 (5 bases). V lost 6 bases and J 1 base, leaving 9 bases between the germline ends. Germline values: CDR1 MGHDK, CDR2 SYGVNS. The CDR3 has 13 amino acids. This CDR3 reads CASSRDRNTEAFF. The CDR3 DNA reads as TGTGCCAGCAGCCGCGACAGGAACACTGAAGCTTTCTTT.

This sequence joins TRBV3-1 (or the pseudogene TRBV3-2) and TRBJ2-7; 10 bases match TRBD2. Germline V gives CDR1 LGHDT, CDR2 YNNKEL (reference sequence). Losses at the gene ends were 5 bases for V and 6 bases for J; bases not matched to a gene: 10. This CDR3 is built from 15 residues. The CDR3 here is CASSYHQASGGEQYF. CDR3 nucleotide sequence: TGTGCCAGCAGCTACCATCAGGCTAGCGGGGGCGAGCAGTACTTC.

The gene calls are TRBV4-3 and TRBJ2-3, with D possibly being TRBD2 (5 bases). With 2 bases removed from V and 6 bases from J, the gap between germline ends came to 9 bases. This CDR3 is 13 amino acids long. CDR1 and CDR2 from the germline V gene are LGHNA and YSLEER. The CDR3 nucleotides are TGCGCCAGCAGCCAACGACCGGGGGATACGCAGTATTTT. This sequence encodes CASSQRPGDTQYF.

In the case of this clone: Other DNA sequences within the sample encode an identical CDR3. The chain carries TRBV7-9 and TRBJ1-1, with TRBD1 matching 8 bases. V trimming: 6 bases; J trimming: 4 bases; junction bases outside the gene matches: 4. Germline V lookup: CDR1 SEHNR, CDR2 FQNEAQ (reference sequence). The CDR3 totals 13 residues. In DNA, the CDR3 is TGTGCCAGCAGTAGAACAGGGGGCACTGAAGCTTTCTTT. Its translation is CASSRTGGTEAFF.

The DNA for the CDR3 is TGTGCCACCAGTGATAGGCGGGAGATGAACAATGAGCAGTTCTTC. Encoded protein: CATSDRREMNNEQFF. V is TRBV24-1 and J is TRBJ2-1; TRBD2 matches at 7 bases. Germline CDR1 KGHDR, CDR2 SFDVKD. This CDR3 has 15 residues. The V gene end was trimmed by 3 bases and the J gene end by 5 bases; junction bases not matched to a gene: 6.

This clone was counted once. The genes are TRBV18 and TRBJ1-1; 7 bases agree with TRBD1. The germline V gene encodes CDR1 KGHSH and CDR2 LQKENI. This CDR3 comprises 16 residues. The V and J ends lost 4 bases and 0 bases, in that order; junction bases with no gene match: 8. The CDR3 is CASSLGQLMMNTEAFF. CDR3 in DNA: TGTGCCAGCTCACTGGGACAGCTTATGATGAACACTGAAGCTTTCTTT.

The chain links TRBV6-1 to TRBJ1-5, with a possible D match to TRBD1 (5 bases). The germline V and J ends were trimmed by 2 bases and 2 bases, with 13 bases remaining between them. This CDR3 is built from 16 residues. From germline, CDR1 is MNHNS and CDR2 SASEGT. The CDR3 DNA reads TGTGCCAGCAGTGAACCGACAGTCGGTGGCAATCAGCCCCAGCATTTT. It translates to CASSEPTVGGNQPQHF.

The chain recombines TRBV4-1 with TRBJ2-5; D uncertain. This CDR3 has 13 amino acids. The V gene's germline CDR1 is MGHRA and CDR2 YSYEKL. Trimming stripped 2 bases from V and 4 bases from J, with 8 bases between. This chain's CDR3 is CASSQIGGETQYF. The CDR3 nucleotides read TGCGCCAGCAGCCAAATCGGCGGAGAGACCCAGTACTTC.

In the case of this clone: At one boundary the junction diverges from the germline segment, which might be a read error. The rearrangement uses TRBV4-1 and TRBJ2-3, with 7 bases fitting TRBD2. The CDR3 covers 15 residues. Germline CDR1 and CDR2: MGHRA and YSYEKL. The CDR3 is CASNQAGLSTDTQYF. For the CDR3, the DNA is TGCGCCAGCAACCAAGCGGGACTGAGCACAGATACGCAGTATTTT.

The V gene is TRBV4-1, the J gene TRBJ2-1, with D possibly matching TRBD2 (9 bases). Germline CDR1 is MGHRA and CDR2 is YSYEKL. V was pared by 4 bases and J by 2 bases, with 21 bases between. The CDR3 extends over 18 amino acids. CDR3 sequence (DNA): TGCGCCAGCAGCCCCAGGGGGCGGGGGGGCCCACCCTACAATGAGCAGTTCTTC. Protein sequence: CASSPRGRGGPPYNEQFF.